A selection of T cell receptor beta chains follows, all from one sample in a study of T cell repertoires in aging, cancer and after chemotherapy. A single record per CDR3 protein comes from TCRdb applying MiXCR to the multiplex PCR reads. Among some 12,000 distinct CDR3 sequences, roughly a quarter were seen once, and the ten largest hold approximately 2%. Sequenced material: blood. The receptor source for this set is a human donor in good health. The CDR3 runs from the conserved cysteine through the conserved F or W. D genes are given only for firm matches.

d_call,v_call,cdr3_aa
.,TRBV25-1,CASHEAGSPEAFF
TRBD1,TRBV5-1,CASSLAVQGAGELFF
TRBD1,TRBV6-1,CASTPGQVYSRQPQHF
.,TRBV5-4,CASSRPEGLYGYTF
TRBD2,TRBV20-1,CSAAGTSGGYEQYF
.,TRBV18,CASSSLGGAEAFF
.,TRBV7-6,CASSLAPGYGYTF
TRBD1,TRBV12-3/TRBV12-4,CASSQQTGGYNEQFF
.,TRBV20-1,CSARVLGNQPQHF
.,TRBV27,CASSPYSNQPQHF
.,TRBV4-1,CASSQVAGGQNTGELFF
TRBD2,TRBV4-2,CASSPGEGQETQYF
TRBD1,TRBV6-1,CASTGQGDSPLHF
.,TRBV5-6,CASSFKEPRGNEQFF
.,TRBV5-5,CASSLVPAETQYF
TRBD1,TRBV18,CASSPGTGKHQPQHF
TRBD1,TRBV6-1,CASSEAPGQGLRGYTF
.,TRBV5-6,CASSFLQETQYF
TRBD2,TRBV4-3,CASSWRGGDEQYF
.,TRBV13,CASSSTGEGKLFF
TRBD1,TRBV20-1,CSARDLGDRGGTIYF
.,TRBV20-1,CSAIFPRTDTQYF
TRBD2,TRBV7-2,CASSQQAGGETQYF
.,TRBV11-2,CASSLNSGNTIYF
TRBD2,TRBV7-2,CASSARRGGYYEQYF
.,TRBV12-3/TRBV12-4,CASSSSGGNQPQHF